Shown below are 9 T cell receptor beta chains from a single sample sequenced in a study of cytomegalovirus exposure and HLA in healthy donors. Primers included in the PCR were 60 Vbeta and 13 Jbeta primers. Produced via immunoSEQ multiplex PCR; TCRdb's table is partial and in-frame only. The sample consists of about 160,000 clones, about 73% of them appearing once. The sample taken for sequencing was PBMCs. The receptor set was obtained from a woman aged 40 to 49 in good health and CMV-seronegative.

V gene TRBV15 combines with J gene TRBJ2-1, with a weak D call TRBD1 (5 bases). The CDR3 contains 12 residues. Germline V gives CDR1 LNHNV, CDR2 YYDKDF (reference sequence). Trimming left V 2 bases short and J 9 bases short, with 8 bases between. CDR3 DNA sequence: TGTGCCACCAGCAGACTTAGGGGTGAGCAGTTCTTC. This sequence encodes CATSRLRGEQFF.

The chain employs TRBV5-4 and TRBJ2-7; D possibly corresponds to TRBD2 (7 bases). This CDR3 is 15 amino acids long. Trimming stripped 4 bases from V and 6 bases from J, with 20 bases between. Germline-derived CDR1 and CDR2 are SGHNT and YYREEE (reference sequence). The CDR3 loop reads CASSRGGIAVGEQYF. The DNA of the CDR3 is TGTGCCAGCAGCAGGGGGGGCATAGCGGTAGGCGAGCAGTACTTC.

This chain uses TRBV5-1 with TRBJ1-1; the D gene is possibly TRBD1 (6 bases). The CDR3 runs 14 residues. The ends were cut back, 2 bases at V and 2 bases at J, with 10 bases in the middle. Germline CDR1 SGHRS, CDR2 YFSETQ. The CDR3 is CASSFGQTNTEAFF. In DNA form, the CDR3 reads TGCGCCAGCAGCTTCGGACAGACCAACACTGAAGCTTTCTTT.

This chain connects TRBV7-2 to TRBJ1-3; unclear D gene. The germline V gene encodes CDR1 SGHTA and CDR2 FQGNSA. V lost 1 base to trimming and J lost 0 bases, with 10 bases between them. There are 16 residues in the CDR3. The chain's CDR3 is CASSLGSTFSGNTIYF. The CDR3 nucleotides are TGTGCCAGCAGCTTAGGTTCTACCTTCTCTGGAAACACCATATATTTT.

This chain links TRBV5-4 with TRBJ2-3; 10 nucleotides match TRBD2. CDR1 SGHNT and CDR2 YYREEE come from the germline V gene (reference sequence). The CDR3 has 16 amino acids. J lost 5 bases, V lost 0 bases, and 6 bases had no gene match. This CDR3 is CASSLATSGVGDTQYF. Written as DNA, the CDR3 is TGTGCCAGCAGCTTGGCCACTAGCGGGGTCGGAGATACGCAGTATTTT.

The chain combines TRBV6-6 with TRBJ2-7; D perhaps matches TRBD2 (6 bases). Germline assignment: CDR1 MNHNY and CDR2 SVGAGI (reference sequence). The CDR3 consists of 15 residues. Trimming left V 5 bases short and J 3 bases short, with 17 bases between. The CDR3 loop is CASSPGTPNYYEQYF. Here the CDR3 DNA reads TGTGCCAGCAGTCCAGGGACTCCCAATTACTACGAGCAGTACTTC.

The V and J genes are TRBV28 and TRBJ1-5; TRBD1 is a possible D gene (6 bases). The CDR3 totals 16 residues. Per germline, CDR1 MDHEN and CDR2 SYDVKM. The V gene lost 5 bases and the J gene lost 4 bases, with 18 bases spanning the gap. CDR3 sequence reads: CASSRIHGGQNQPQHF. CDR3 DNA sequence: TGTGCCAGCAGTCGGATCCACGGGGGGCAGAATCAGCCCCAGCATTTT.

The count of this clone is one. This chain connects TRBV18 to TRBJ2-5; TRBD1 is a possible D gene (6 bases). V was trimmed by 4 bases and J by 4 bases, leaving 13 bases between them. CDR1 is KGHSH and CDR2 is LQKENI in the germline V gene. The CDR3 spans 14 residues. Here the CDR3 reads CASSRTDRTETQYF. The CDR3 region has the DNA TGTGCCAGCTCACGAACCGACAGGACAGAGACCCAGTACTTC.

This clone showed up just once. This chain joins TRBV29-1 and TRBJ1-1; no reliable D call. V was shortened by 4 bases and J by 2 bases, with 14 bases between the two germline ends. Germline V gene data show CDR1 as SQVTM and CDR2 as ANQGSEA. This CDR3 comprises 14 residues. DNA for the CDR3: TGCAGCGTTGTAAGGGAGCCACTTAACACTGAAGCTTTCTTT. It codes for CSVVREPLNTEAFF.